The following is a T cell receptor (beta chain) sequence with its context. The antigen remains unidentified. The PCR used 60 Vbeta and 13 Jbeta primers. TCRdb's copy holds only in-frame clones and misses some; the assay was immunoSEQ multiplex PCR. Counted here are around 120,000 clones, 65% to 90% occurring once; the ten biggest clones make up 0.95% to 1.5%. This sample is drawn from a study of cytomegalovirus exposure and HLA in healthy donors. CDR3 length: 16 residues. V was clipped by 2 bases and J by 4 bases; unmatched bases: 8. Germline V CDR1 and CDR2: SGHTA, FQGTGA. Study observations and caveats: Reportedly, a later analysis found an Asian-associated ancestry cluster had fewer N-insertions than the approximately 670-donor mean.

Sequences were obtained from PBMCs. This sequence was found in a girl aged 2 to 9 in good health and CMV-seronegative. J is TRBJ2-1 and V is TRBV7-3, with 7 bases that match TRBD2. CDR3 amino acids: CASSLVGGSSYNEQFF. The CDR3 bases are TGTGCCAGCAGCTTAGTTGGCGGGAGCTCGTACAATGAGCAGTTCTTC.